The 32 T cell receptor beta chains presented below share a single source sample, sequenced in a study of T-cell memory formation after mild COVID-19. One entry per CDR3 protein, called by TCRdb with MiXCR from the 5' RACE reads. The sample records about 88,000 distinct CDR3 sequences, around 27% being singletons. The material sequenced was PBMCs or a T cell subset sorted from them (not recorded which). The origin of the receptors is a man in his late teens or twenties who had mild COVID-19 (a few samples of this study predate the infection). Cell type and time point are not known.

In DNA, the CDR3 is TGTGCCAGCAGTTTCCTCAGCGGGGGGGCCGGGGAGCTGTTTTTT. This encodes CASSFLSGGAGELFF. The genes are TRBV12-3 or TRBV12-4 and TRBJ2-2; 10 bases match TRBD2. The V and J ends lost 3 bases and 6 bases, in that order; junction bases with no gene match: 4. This CDR3 region has 15 residues.

This sequence joins TRBV12-3 or TRBV12-4 and TRBJ1-5, with D possibly TRBD1 on 5 matching bases. Deletions cut 8 bases from V and 8 bases from J, with 22 bases between. This CDR3 has 15 residues. CDR3 residues: CASGVTGTRFKPQHF. CDR3 sequence (DNA): TGTGCCAGCGGGGTTACCGGGACTCGTTTCAAGCCCCAGCATTTT.

In its sample, this clonotype was seen once. This CDR3 is CASSRPMGNTIYF. In DNA, the CDR3 is TGTGCCAGCAGCCGCCCTATGGGAAACACCATATATTTT. The chain joins TRBV7-9 to TRBJ1-3; D not certain. The CDR3 sequence is 13 residues long. Trimming removed 5 bases from V and 4 bases from J, with 9 bases in between. Germline values: CDR1 SEHNR, CDR2 FQNEAQ (reference sequence).

The chain links TRBV15 to TRBJ1-2, with D unclear. CDR1 is LNHNV and CDR2 is YYDKDF in the germline V gene (reference sequence). V dropped 3 bases and J dropped 5 bases, with 13 bases sitting between them. The CDR3 has 14 amino acids. The CDR3 reads CATSSGGSGYGYTF. As DNA, the CDR3 is TGTGCCACCAGCAGCGGAGGGTCGGGGTATGGCTACACCTTC.

The chain links TRBV7-9 to TRBJ2-1, with 10 bases that match TRBD2. The CDR3 loop spans 15 amino acids. The ends lost 3 bases at V and 7 bases at J; junction bases unmatched: 6. CDR1 and CDR2 (germline): SEHNR, FQNEAQ (reference sequence). DNA of the CDR3: TGTGCCAGCAGCTTCGAGCGGGGGGGCTTAAATGAGCAGTTCTTC. This sequence encodes CASSFERGGLNEQFF. The variable domain in full, completed from reference TRBV7-9 and TRBJ2-1, reads DTGVSQNPRHKITKRGQNVTFRCDPISEHNRLYWYRQTLGQGPEFLTYFQNEAQLEKSRLLSDRFSAERPKGSFSTLEIQRTEQGDSAMYLCASSFERGGLNEQFFGPGTRLTVL.

This chain's CDR3 is CASSLDGREQYF. The CDR3 region has the DNA TGCGCCAGCAGCTTGGATGGGCGCGAGCAGTACTTC. This chain joins TRBV5-1 and TRBJ2-7; the D is unclear. Trimming took 0 bases from V and 6 from J, leaving 7 bases between them. This CDR3 region has 12 residues. Germline CDR1 and CDR2: SGHRS and YFSETQ.

The chain couples TRBV7-8 to TRBJ2-7; the D gene is possibly TRBD2 (5 bases). The V gene's germline CDR1 is SGHVS and CDR2 FQNEAQ. The ends were cut back, 3 bases at V and 0 bases at J, with 9 bases in the middle. The CDR3 contains 14 residues. For the CDR3, the DNA is TGTGCCAGCAGCTTGCAGCGGAGCTCCTACGAGCAGTACTTC. Its translation is CASSLQRSSYEQYF.

In this sample, this clonotype turned up a few times. This rearrangement joins TRBV7-6 to TRBJ2-2; D is uncertain. Trimming stripped 6 bases from V and 7 bases from J, with 9 bases between. Germline V gives CDR1 SGHVS, CDR2 FNYEAQ. CDR3 length: 12 amino acids. In DNA, the CDR3 is TGTGCCAGCAGGCACATCAGCGGGGAGCTGTTTTTT. Its translation: CASRHISGELFF.

The chain uses TRBV7-6 and TRBJ1-2, with unresolved D. The CDR3 runs 13 residues. CDR1 and CDR2 (germline): SGHVS, FNYEAQ. V was clipped by 5 bases and J by 4 bases, with 11 bases between them. The CDR3 here is CASSADGGYGYTF. CDR3 DNA: TGTGCCAGCAGCGCCGACGGCGGCTATGGCTACACCTTC.

CDR3 sequence (DNA): TGCGCCAGCAGCCGTGGGTGGAAAGGGGGCCTGGGACAGCCCCAGCATTTT. This codes for CASSRGWKGGLGQPQHF. This rearrangement joins TRBV4-1 to TRBJ1-5, with TRBD1 matching 7 bases. The CDR3 spans 17 residues. Germline CDR1 and CDR2: MGHRA and YSYEKL. The V and J ends lost 4 bases and 7 bases, in that order; junction bases with no gene match: 16.

V and J are TRBV6-5 and TRBJ2-5, with 8 bases matching TRBD2. This CDR3 has 15 residues. Per germline, CDR1 MNHEY and CDR2 SVGAGI. V gave up 2 bases and J gave up 1 base; unmatched junction bases: 3. The CDR3 is CASSYGGGIQETQYF. The CDR3 DNA follows: TGTGCCAGCAGTTACGGCGGGGGGATCCAAGAGACCCAGTACTTC.

This clonotype turned up a few times. The rearrangement joins TRBV6-6 to TRBJ2-2; no clear D. V was clipped by 3 bases and J by 2 bases, with 10 bases between them. The CDR3 extends over 15 amino acids. Germline V gives CDR1 MNHNY, CDR2 SVGAGI (reference sequence). The CDR3 reads CASSYLGINTGELFF. The CDR3 DNA reads TGTGCCAGCAGTTATCTGGGGATAAACACCGGGGAGCTGTTTTTT.

The sample holds a few counts of this clonotype. The rearrangement uses TRBV4-1 and TRBJ1-6; D unclear. The length of the CDR3 is 15 residues. CDR1 MGHRA and CDR2 YSYEKL come from the germline V gene. The germline V and J ends were trimmed by 0 bases and 6 bases, with 9 bases remaining between them. In DNA, the CDR3 is TGCGCCAGCAGCCAAGATTCCGGCCTTAATTCACCCCTCCACTTT. This gives the protein CASSQDSGLNSPLHF.

This clonotype was counted a few times. The chain recombines TRBV4-3 with TRBJ2-7; D gene unclear. The CDR3 extends over 13 amino acids. V lost 1 base to trimming and J lost 3 bases, with 7 bases between them. The germline gives CDR1 LGHNA, CDR2 YSLEER. The CDR3 protein is CASSQGVGYEQYV. The CDR3 DNA sequence: TGCGCCAGCAGCCAAGGGGTGGGCTACGAGCAGTACGTC.

The chain is built from TRBV7-9 and TRBJ1-2, with D unclear. The V and J ends lost 2 bases and 3 bases respectively, with 13 bases between them. Germline CDR1 is SEHNR and CDR2 is FQNEAQ (reference sequence). CDR3 length: 15 residues. Written as DNA, the CDR3 is TGTGCCAGCAGCTTATTGAAACAGCCCGACTATGGCTACACCTTC. Its translation: CASSLLKQPDYGYTF.

The chain employs TRBV7-3 and TRBJ2-1; no clear D. Germline V lookup: CDR1 SGHTA, CDR2 FQGTGA. The germline V and J ends were trimmed by 1 base and 1 base, with 5 bases remaining between them. The CDR3 consists of 14 residues. The CDR3 reads CASSLSLSYNEQFF. CDR3 sequence (DNA): TGTGCCAGCAGCTTAAGTCTATCCTACAATGAGCAGTTCTTC.

The J gene is TRBJ2-5, the V gene TRBV11-2; TRBD2 matches 8 bases. The CDR3 has 14 residues. Germline V gives CDR1 SGHAT, CDR2 FQNNGV. V shed 4 bases and J 5 bases; nucleotides not matched to a gene: 6. CDR3 residues: CASSSETSAETQYF. DNA for the CDR3: TGTGCCAGCAGCTCCGAGACTAGCGCGGAGACCCAGTACTTC.

This rearrangement joins TRBV5-1 to TRBJ2-1, with unresolved D. This CDR3 has 17 amino acids. The germline V and J ends were trimmed by 4 bases and 5 bases, with 22 bases remaining between them. The germline CDR1 and CDR2 sequences are SGHRS and YFSETQ. CDR3 DNA sequence: TGCGCCAGCAGCCCGTTTTGGGCCACGTTCAGCAACAATGAGCAGTTCTTC. Translated: CASSPFWATFSNNEQFF.

The CDR3, as DNA: TGTGCCAGCAGCCATCGACAAGCTCCCTCCTACGAGCAGTACTTC. Protein: CASSHRQAPSYEQYF. V usage is TRBV4-2 and J usage is TRBJ2-7; no firm D call. Germline-derived CDR1 and CDR2 are LGHNA and YNFKEQ. Trimming cost V 3 bases and J 0 bases, with 12 bases left between them. The CDR3 consists of 15 residues.

This clonotype came up many times. The rearrangement joins TRBV4-2 to TRBJ2-7, with TRBD1 matching over 9 bases. The V and J ends lost 4 bases and 6 bases, in that order; junction bases with no gene match: 10. The CDR3 sequence is 15 residues long. In germline, CDR1 is LGHNA, CDR2 YNFKEQ. CDR3 protein: CASSPETGGVGEQYF. As DNA, the CDR3 is TGTGCCAGCAGCCCAGAGACAGGGGGAGTGGGCGAGCAGTACTTC.

The chain recombines TRBV7-9 with TRBJ2-1; unclear D gene. With 1 base removed from V and 9 bases from J, the gap between germline ends came to 13 bases. The germline V gene encodes CDR1 SEHNR and CDR2 FQNEAQ (reference sequence). This CDR3 contains 14 residues. The CDR3 bases are TGTGCCAGCAGCTTAGAGCTTACGCGAAGTGAGCAGTTCTTC. Residues: CASSLELTRSEQFF.

The chain couples TRBV4-1 to TRBJ1-1, with D perhaps matching TRBD1 (6 bases). The V end was cut by 5 bases, the J end by 1 base, with 11 bases between. The germline V gene encodes CDR1 MGHRA and CDR2 YSYEKL. This CDR3 region has 14 residues. The CDR3 here is CASSYPGENTEAFF. CDR3 nucleotides: TGCGCCAGCAGCTATCCAGGGGAGAACACTGAAGCTTTCTTT.

The chain combines TRBV7-9 with TRBJ2-3; TRBD2 agrees at 7 bases. The CDR3 has 17 amino acids. Germline assignment: CDR1 SEHNR and CDR2 FQNEAQ (reference sequence). V was clipped by 1 base and J by 6 bases; unmatched bases: 13. The CDR3 loop is CASSLVSAGIYLDTQYF. The CDR3, as DNA: TGTGCCAGCAGCTTAGTATCAGCGGGGATTTATTTGGATACGCAGTATTTT.

This clonotype was detected only a few times. The CDR3 loop reads CASSKGTSDTGELFF. The CDR3 region has the DNA TGCGCCAGCAGCAAGGGGACTAGCGATACCGGGGAGCTGTTTTTT. The chain joins TRBV5-1 to TRBJ2-2; the match to TRBD2 covers 10 bases. Germline trimming cut 4 bases from V and 5 bases from J; bases unmatched to any gene: 5. The CDR3 contains 15 residues. Germline CDR1 SGHRS, CDR2 YFSETQ.

The DNA of the CDR3 is TGTGCCAGCAGTTCTGAGGCAAGCGGGGGCCTCATGGATACGCAGTATTTT. Its protein product is CASSSEASGGLMDTQYF. This rearrangement joins TRBV6-2 or TRBV6-3 to TRBJ2-3; 8 nucleotides line up with TRBD2. CDR1 and CDR2 from the germline V gene are MNHEY and SVGEGT. Trimming cost V 4 bases and J 6 bases; bases outside gene matches: 15. The CDR3 spans 17 residues.

The table lists this clonotype with a few counts. The chain recombines TRBV7-3 with TRBJ2-1; maybe TRBD2 (6 bases). There are 14 residues in the CDR3. Germline-derived CDR1 and CDR2 are SGHTA and FQGTGA. Trimming removed 2 bases at V and 8 bases at J, with 13 bases between. For the CDR3, the DNA is TGTGCCAGCAGCTTATTCGCGGGGTCCTATGAGCAGTTCTTC. As protein: CASSLFAGSYEQFF. Variable domain in full (rest from reference TRBV7-3 and TRBJ2-1): GAGVSQTPSNKVTEKGKYVELRCDPISGHTALYWYRQSLGQGPEFLIYFQGTGAADDSGLPNDRFFAVRPEGSVSTLKIQRTERGDSAVYLCASSLFAGSYEQFFGPGTRLTVL.

This clonotype was found a few times. J is TRBJ2-1 and V is TRBV5-1, with D tentatively TRBD1 (6 bases). V lost 2 bases and J lost 2, with 17 bases in between. CDR1 and CDR2 (germline): SGHRS, YFSETQ. The CDR3 length is 17 residues. The CDR3 bases are TGCGCCAGCAGCTTATGGGCTGGACAGACGACCTACAATGAGCAGTTCTTC. Its protein is CASSLWAGQTTYNEQFF. Filled out from reference TRBV5-1 and TRBJ2-1, the complete variable domain reads KAGVTQTPRYLIKTRGQQVTLSCSPISGHRSVSWYQQTPGQGLQFLFEYFSETQRNKGNFPGRFSGRQFSNSRSEMNVSTLELGDSALYLCASSLWAGQTTYNEQFFGPGTRLTVL.

There are a few counts of this clonotype. V usage is TRBV14 and J usage is TRBJ2-7; a weak D match, TRBD1 (5 bases). The J call may not be correct, given that the DNA end is closer to TRBJ2-5. The germline V gene has CDR1 SGHDN and CDR2 FVKESK. The CDR3 spans 12 residues. CDR3 region: CASSPQGRTQYF. CDR3 coding DNA: TGTGCCAGCAGCCCCCAGGGTCGGACCCAGTACTTC.

In this sample, this clonotype turned up a few times. The chain is built from TRBV7-9 and TRBJ2-2, with 12 positions matching TRBD2. This CDR3 spans 15 amino acids. Trimming took 4 bases from V and 3 from J; bases not matched to a gene: 0. CDR1 is SEHNR and CDR2 is FQNEAQ in the germline V gene (reference sequence). Here the CDR3 reads CASSWTSGDTGELFF. The CDR3 region has the DNA TGTGCCAGCAGCTGGACTAGCGGGGACACCGGGGAGCTGTTTTTT. Full variable domain (outside the CDR3, taken from reference TRBV7-9 and TRBJ2-2): DTGVSQNPRHKITKRGQNVTFRCDPISEHNRLYWYRQTLGQGPEFLTYFQNEAQLEKSRLLSDRFSAERPKGSFSTLEIQRTEQGDSAMYLCASSWTSGDTGELFFGEGSRLTVL.

The chain has TRBV9 and TRBJ2-1, with D tentatively TRBD2 (5 bases). Germline V CDR1 and CDR2: SGDLS, YYNGEE. V lost 0 bases to trimming and J lost 8 bases, with 15 bases between them. The CDR3 totals 15 residues. CDR3 residues: CASSVAGGYGDEQFF. The CDR3 DNA follows: TGTGCCAGCAGCGTAGCGGGCGGGTATGGGGATGAGCAGTTCTTC.

V is TRBV12-3 or TRBV12-4 and J is TRBJ1-2; D ambiguous. The CDR3 loop spans 14 amino acids. V was cut by 1 base and J by 8 bases, with 14 bases left in between. The CDR3 coding sequence is TGTGCCAGCAGTTTAGGGGCCCTGGCGTACGGCTACACCTTC. Translation gives CASSLGALAYGYTF.

This chain uses TRBV24-1 with TRBJ2-2, with TRBD1 as a possible D gene (6 bases). This CDR3 is built from 14 residues. CDR1 is KGHDR, CDR2 SFDVKD, per germline. The V gene lost 9 bases and the J gene lost 5 bases, with 15 bases spanning the gap. The DNA of the CDR3 is TGTGCCACCGGAACCTGGACAGATACCGGGGAGCTGTTTTTT. It codes for CATGTWTDTGELFF.